The subject of this entry is one T cell receptor beta chain. The antigen is undetermined. Germline values: CDR1 DFQATT, CDR2 SNEGSKA (reference sequence). The CDR3 covers 15 residues. The data were obtained in a study of CXCR3-negative and CXCR3-positive naive CD8 T cells. The wider study: The dataset comprises some 150 million TRB reads in total, with about 1.5 +/- 0.3 million reads per library. Findings of the study overall: TRBV-TRBJ usage was alike in naive CXCR3-negative and CXCR3-positive cells but differed in memory cells. More hydrophobic TRB CDR3s occurred in CXCR3-positive than in CXCR3-negative naive cells. Sequencing showed both naive subsets with comparably high diversity, and memory CD8+ cells much lower.

UMI-labeled 5' RACE TRB cDNA libraries were prepared from the cells. TCRdb reanalyzed the 5' RACE reads and collapses them to one entry per CDR3 protein, without DNA. This sample's table reports 90,000 to 100,000 distinct CDR3 sequences. Cells classed as naive CD8+ T cells were CD45RO-CCR7+CD27+CD95-. Sequenced sample: naive CXCR3+ CD8+ T cells from blood. The subset was: CD45RO-CCR7+CD27+CD95- naive CD8+ T cells expressing CXCR3 (TNR3+). The TCR comes from a human donor in good health. Some clones in this sample may be carry-over from other donors' samples. The rearrangement links TRBV20-1 to TRBJ2-1; there is no DNA to check the TCRdb D call of TRBD2. The chain's CDR3 is CSARLAGGPFNEQFF.